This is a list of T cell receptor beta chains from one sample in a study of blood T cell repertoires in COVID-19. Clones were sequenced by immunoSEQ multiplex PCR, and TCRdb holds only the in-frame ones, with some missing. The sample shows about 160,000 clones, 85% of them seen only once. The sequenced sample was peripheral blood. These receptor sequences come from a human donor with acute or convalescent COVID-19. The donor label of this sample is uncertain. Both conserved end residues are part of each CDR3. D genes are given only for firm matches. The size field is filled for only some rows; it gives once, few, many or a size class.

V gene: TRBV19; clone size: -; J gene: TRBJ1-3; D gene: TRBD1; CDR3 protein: CATLDRGLRNTIYF; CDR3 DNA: TGTGCCACCTTGGACAGGGGCTTAAGAAACACCATATATTTT
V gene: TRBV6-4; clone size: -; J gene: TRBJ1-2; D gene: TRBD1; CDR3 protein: CASSDQPTGELYGYTF; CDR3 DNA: TGTGCCAGCAGTGACCAGCCCACAGGGGAACTCTATGGCTACACCTTC
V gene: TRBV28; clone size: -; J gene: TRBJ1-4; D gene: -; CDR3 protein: CASSEGIQNEKLFF; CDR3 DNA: TGTGCCAGCAGTGAAGGTATACAGAATGAAAAACTGTTTTTT
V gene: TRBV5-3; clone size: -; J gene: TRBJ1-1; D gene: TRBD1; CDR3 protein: CANTARGQIPEAFF; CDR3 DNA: TGTGCCAACACCGCGAGGGGGCAGATACCTGAAGCTTTCTTT
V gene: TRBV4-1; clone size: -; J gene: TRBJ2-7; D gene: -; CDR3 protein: CASSQVSSLARSYEQYF; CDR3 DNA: TGCGCCAGCAGCCAAGTGTCTTCCCTGGCCAGATCCTACGAGCAGTACTTC
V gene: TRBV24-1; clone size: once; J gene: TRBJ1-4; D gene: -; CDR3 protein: CATSVAGNEKLFF; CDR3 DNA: TGTGCCACCAGTGTCGCGGGAAATGAAAAACTGTTTTTT
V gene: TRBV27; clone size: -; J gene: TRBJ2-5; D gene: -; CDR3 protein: CASSFLASQETQYF; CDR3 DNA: TGTGCCAGCAGTTTTCTAGCGTCACAAGAGACCCAGTACTTC
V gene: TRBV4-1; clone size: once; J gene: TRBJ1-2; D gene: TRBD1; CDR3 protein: CASSRTPGQDYGYTF; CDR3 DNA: TGCGCCAGCAGCCGCACCCCGGGACAGGACTATGGCTACACCTTC
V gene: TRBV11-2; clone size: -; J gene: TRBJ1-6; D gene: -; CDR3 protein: CASTLASNSPLHF; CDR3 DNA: TGTGCCAGCACACTCGCGAGCAATTCACCCCTCCACTTT
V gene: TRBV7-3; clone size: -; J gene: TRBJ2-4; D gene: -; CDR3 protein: CASSSSQGIGNIQYF; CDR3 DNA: TGTGCCAGCAGCTCTTCACAGGGAATTGGAAACATTCAGTACTTC
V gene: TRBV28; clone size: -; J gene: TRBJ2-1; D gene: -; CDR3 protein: CASSFPGDTGSNEQFF; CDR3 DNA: TGTGCCAGCAGTTTCCCTGGGGACACCGGATCCAATGAGCAGTTCTTC
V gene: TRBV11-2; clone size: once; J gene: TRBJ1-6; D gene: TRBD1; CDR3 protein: CASSPTRDRGNSPLHF; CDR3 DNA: TGTGCCAGCAGCCCGACCCGGGACAGGGGTAATTCACCCCTCCACTTT
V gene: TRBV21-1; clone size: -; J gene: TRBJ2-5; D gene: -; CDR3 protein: CASRNGGETQYF; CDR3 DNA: TGTGCCAGCCGGAACGGGGGGGAGACCCAGTACTTC
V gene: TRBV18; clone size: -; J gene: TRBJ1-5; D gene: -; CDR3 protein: CASSPQGYGQPQHF; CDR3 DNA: TGTGCCAGCTCACCTCAGGGGTATGGGCAGCCCCAGCATTTT
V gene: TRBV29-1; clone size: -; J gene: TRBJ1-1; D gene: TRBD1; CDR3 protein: CSDSRGALNTEAFF; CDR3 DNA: TGCAGCGACTCCAGGGGGGCGTTAAACACTGAAGCTTTCTTT
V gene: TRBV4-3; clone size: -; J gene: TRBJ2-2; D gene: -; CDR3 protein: CASSQDAGPGELFF; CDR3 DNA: TGCGCCAGCAGCCAAGATGCGGGACCCGGGGAGCTGTTTTTT
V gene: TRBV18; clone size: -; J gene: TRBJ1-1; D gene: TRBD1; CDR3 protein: CASSPKGRGAEAFF; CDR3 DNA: TGTGCCAGCTCACCAAAGGGCAGGGGGGCTGAAGCTTTCTTT
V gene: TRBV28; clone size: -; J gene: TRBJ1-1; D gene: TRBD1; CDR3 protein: CASSLRNTGGGRAFF; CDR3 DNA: TGTGCCAGCAGTTTACGGAATACAGGGGGTGGTCGAGCTTTCTTT
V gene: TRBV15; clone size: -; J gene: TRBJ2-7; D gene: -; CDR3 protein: CATSGARDSVAYEQYF; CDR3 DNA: TGTGCCACCAGCGGCGCAAGGGACTCTGTTGCCTACGAGCAGTACTTC
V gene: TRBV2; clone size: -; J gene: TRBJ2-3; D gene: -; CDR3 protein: CASSSGTLRDTQYF; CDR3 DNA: TGTGCCAGCAGTTCTGGGACACTTCGAGATACGCAGTATTTT
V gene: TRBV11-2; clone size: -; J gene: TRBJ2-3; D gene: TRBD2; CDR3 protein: CASSFAGASTDTQYF; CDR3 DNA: TGTGCCAGCAGCTTCGCGGGAGCTAGCACAGATACGCAGTATTTT
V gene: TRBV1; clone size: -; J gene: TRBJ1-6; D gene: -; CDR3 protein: CTSSRFLGVSYNSPLHF; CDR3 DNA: TGCACCAGCAGCCGCTTTTTAGGGGTCTCCTATAATTCACCCCTCCACTTT
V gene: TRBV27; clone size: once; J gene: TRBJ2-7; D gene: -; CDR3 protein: CASSFIRESSYEQYF; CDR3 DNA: TGTGCCAGCAGTTTCATAAGGGAGAGCTCCTACGAGCAGTACTTC
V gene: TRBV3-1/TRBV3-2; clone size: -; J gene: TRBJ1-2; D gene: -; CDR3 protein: CASSRTSGEVLGYTF; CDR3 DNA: TGTGCCAGCAGCCGGACCTCAGGGGAAGTTCTTGGCTACACCTTC
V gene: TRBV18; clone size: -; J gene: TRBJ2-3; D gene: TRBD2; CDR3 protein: CASSPNLAGGDTQYF; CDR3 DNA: TGTGCCAGCTCACCAAACCTAGCGGGGGGAGATACGCAGTATTTT
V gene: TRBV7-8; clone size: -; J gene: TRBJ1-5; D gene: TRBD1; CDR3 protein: CASSTSGTGVYSNQPQHF; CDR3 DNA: TGTGCCAGCAGCACCTCGGGGACAGGAGTATATAGCAATCAGCCCCAGCATTTT